These 4 T cell receptor beta chains were all obtained from the same sample, sequenced in a study of OX40 agonist ivuxolimab in advanced cancers. Receptor amplification or capture employed the immunoSEQ multiplex PCR assay. As stored in TCRdb, this immuneACCESS dataset retains in-frame rearrangements with V and J assigned. A fraction of the clones does not appear; measured against another copy, unresolved V genes explain less than half of the discrepancy, and the remainder lacks a known reason. The sample table shows about 100,000 clones, and 75% to 90% are seen once. 0.16% of the sample is held by the ten biggest clonotypes. The source material was CD4+ or CD8+ T cells sorted from blood, sampled in a trial of the OX40 agonist ivuxolimab. Every receptor here comes from an adult with an advanced solid tumor such as melanoma, head and neck, liver or kidney cancer.

The chain has TRBV27 and TRBJ2-3; D gene unclear. Germline-derived CDR1 and CDR2 are MNHEY and SMNVEV (reference sequence). This CDR3 has 13 residues. V lost 6 bases and J 0 bases, leaving 7 bases between the germline ends. The CDR3 spells CASRLTSTDTQYF. In nucleotides, the CDR3 is TGTGCCAGCAGATTGACTAGCACAGATACGCAGTATTTT.

The chain carries TRBV19 and TRBJ2-7, with 9 bases aligning to TRBD1. The V gene end was trimmed by 3 bases and the J gene end by 7 bases; junction bases not matched to a gene: 4. This CDR3 has 13 residues. CDR1 and CDR2 from the germline V gene are LNHDA and SQIVND (reference sequence). This CDR3 is CASSIPGQGEQYF. The CDR3 nucleotides are TGTGCCAGTAGTATTCCGGGACAGGGAGAGCAGTACTTC.

The chain joins TRBV5-1 to TRBJ2-7, with D unclear. CDR3 size: 14 residues. Trimming removed 4 bases at V and 4 bases at J, with 15 bases between. Germline CDR1 reads SGHRS; CDR2 reads YFSETQ. CDR3 coding DNA: TGCGCCAGCAGCCCCGACGCATGGGGTTACGAGCAGTACTTC. This gives the protein CASSPDAWGYEQYF.

The chain couples TRBV5-6 to TRBJ2-7; possibly TRBD1 or TRBD2 for D (6 bases each). CDR1 and CDR2 (germline): SGHDT, YYEEEE. The CDR3 runs to 13 residues. V gave up 3 bases and J gave up 5 bases, with 12 bases separating them. CDR3 sequence: CASSSTGRHEQYF. For the CDR3, the DNA is TGTGCCAGCAGCTCCACAGGGAGGCACGAGCAGTACTTC.